The clone carrying this T cell receptor (beta chain) was recorded only once. The antigen is undetermined. This entry comes from a study of T cell responses to AZD1222 COVID-19 vaccine. Findings and caveats of the study: Donor demographics were predominantly white British with a female majority; clonal diversity may be underestimated.

V trimming: 5 bases; J trimming: 3 bases; junction bases outside the gene matches: 15. The CDR3 loop spans 18 amino acids. The germline V gene has CDR1 SGHVS and CDR2 FNYEAQ. TCRdb's table, derived via immunoSEQ multiplex PCR, lists solely in-frame clones and lacks some. Here the sample spans approximately 120,000 clones, 88% being singletons. The sequences come from peripheral blood, collected on day 0 of AZD1222 vaccination. This clonotype originated in an adult in good health. V is TRBV7-6 and J is TRBJ1-4; the match to TRBD1 covers 7 bases. The chain's CDR3 is CASSPGTAPRVANEKLFF. CDR3 DNA sequence: TGTGCCAGCAGCCCAGGGACAGCCCCCAGGGTGGCTAATGAAAAACTGTTTTTT.